One sample yielded the 30 T cell receptor beta chains listed below, sequenced in a study of blood T cell repertoires in COVID-19. Clones were read by immunoSEQ multiplex PCR, and TCRdb kept only the in-frame ones, dropping some. The data show 60,000 or so clones, approximately 89% seen once. Sequencing input: peripheral blood. These TCRs come from a woman aged 55-75 years with active COVID-19.

This chain connects TRBV5-1 to TRBJ2-5; a possible D gene is TRBD1 (6 bases). The CDR3 runs to 14 residues. Trimming removed 4 bases at V and 2 bases at J, with 12 bases between. Germline V gene data show CDR1 as SGHRS and CDR2 as YFSETQ. The CDR3 spells CASSKDSFQETQYF. The CDR3 region has the DNA TGCGCCAGCAGCAAGGACAGTTTTCAAGAGACCCAGTACTTC.

The chain combines TRBV3-1 (or the pseudogene TRBV3-2) with TRBJ2-7; 8 bases map to TRBD1. The trim removed 1 base at V and 3 bases at J, leaving 5 bases unmatched. This CDR3 spans 15 amino acids. In germline, CDR1 is LGHDT, CDR2 YNNKEL (reference sequence). The CDR3 sequence is CASSQGQGTFYEQYF. The CDR3 coding sequence is TGTGCCAGCAGCCAAGGACAGGGGACTTTCTACGAGCAGTACTTC.

The rearrangement joins TRBV19 to TRBJ1-1; D is unresolved. In germline, CDR1 is LNHDA, CDR2 SQIVND (reference sequence). This CDR3 contains 14 residues. Deletions cut 2 bases from V and 1 base from J, with 8 bases between. CDR3 coding DNA: TGTGCCAGTAGTATAATCAATCCGAACACTGAAGCTTTCTTT. Translated: CASSIINPNTEAFF.

This chain uses TRBV11-3 with TRBJ2-5; 8 bases fit TRBD2. The V and J ends lost 5 bases and 5 bases, in that order; junction bases with no gene match: 4. The CDR3 sequence is 13 residues long. CDR1 is SGHNT and CDR2 is YENEEA in the germline V gene. The CDR3 coding sequence is TGTGCCAGCAGCGAACTAGCGGATGAGACCCAGTACTTC. Its translation is CASSELADETQYF.

This rearrangement joins TRBV19 to TRBJ2-7; 7 bases map to TRBD1. CDR3 length equals 13 residues. Germline V gives CDR1 LNHDA, CDR2 SQIVND (reference sequence). V lost 6 bases, J lost 3 bases, and 5 bases stayed unmatched. The CDR3 nucleotides read TGTGCCAGTAGCTCTACAGGGGACTACGAGCAGTACTTC. Translated, it gives CASSSTGDYEQYF.

The chain combines TRBV14 with TRBJ2-7, with D unresolved. Deletions cut 3 bases from V and 2 bases from J, with 2 bases between. Germline V CDR1 and CDR2: SGHDN, FVKESK. This CDR3 region has 11 residues. In nucleotides, the CDR3 is TGTGCCAGCAGCCACACCTACGAGCAGTACTTC. Residues: CASSHTYEQYF.

This clone was detected a few times. The CDR3 bases are TGCGCCAGCAGCTTGGCGGGAAGCAACTCTGGAAACACCATATATTTT. It yields the protein CASSLAGSNSGNTIYF. V gene TRBV5-1 combines with J gene TRBJ1-3; D call uncertain. Germline loops: CDR1 SGHRS, CDR2 YFSETQ. The CDR3 covers 16 residues. Trimming stripped 0 bases from V and 0 bases from J, with 10 bases between.

The chain has TRBV5-5 and TRBJ2-3; no firm D call. Trimming took 2 bases from V and 0 from J, leaving 4 bases between them. CDR1 is SGHKS, CDR2 YYEKEE, per germline (reference sequence). This CDR3 has 13 residues. The CDR3 loop is CASSFSSTDTQYF. The CDR3, as DNA: TGTGCCAGCAGCTTTTCAAGCACAGATACGCAGTATTTT.

This chain joins TRBV6-5 and TRBJ2-1; a weak D match, TRBD2 (6 bases). The CDR3 consists of 13 residues. CDR1 MNHEY and CDR2 SVGAGI come from the germline V gene. Between the trimmed V and J ends, which lost 6 bases and 12 bases, there was a span of 18 bases. The DNA of the CDR3 is TGTGCCAGCAGCTTAGCGGAGCTAGTGGGGCAGTTCTTC. Translation: CASSLAELVGQFF.

The V and J genes are TRBV25-1 and TRBJ2-2; maybe TRBD1 (6 bases). Germline CDR1 and CDR2: MGHDK and SYGVNS. The CDR3 contains 14 residues. The V gene lost 3 bases and the J gene lost 4 bases, with 9 bases spanning the gap. As DNA, the CDR3 is TGTGCCAGCAGTGACACAGGGTTCACCGGGGAGCTGTTTTTT. Protein: CASSDTGFTGELFF.

V is TRBV29-1 and J is TRBJ1-1; no firm D call. This CDR3 is built from 12 residues. Germline values: CDR1 SQVTM, CDR2 ANQGSEA. Trimming took off 1 base at V and 8 bases at J, with 11 bases between the two ends. The CDR3 sequence: CSVEVGRSEAFF. The CDR3 DNA sequence: TGCAGCGTTGAAGTTGGCAGATCAGAAGCTTTCTTT. The variable domain in full, with the rest retrieved from reference TRBV29-1 and TRBJ1-1, is SAVISQKPSRDICQRGTSLTIQCQVDSQVTMMFWYRQQPGQSLTLIATANQGSEATYESGFVIDKFPISRPNLTFSTLTVSNMSPEDSSIYLCSVEVGRSEAFFGQGTRLTVV.

In this sample, this clone turned up a few times. The chain links TRBV4-2 to TRBJ2-7; 10 nucleotides match TRBD2. CDR3 length: 17 amino acids. The J segment lost 3 bases and the V segment lost 1 base, leaving 9 bases of the junction unmatched. CDR1 and CDR2 from the germline V gene are LGHNA and YNFKEQ. CDR3 in amino acids: CASSQGPRTSGSYEQYF. The CDR3, as DNA: TGTGCCAGCAGCCAAGGCCCTAGGACTAGCGGTAGCTACGAGCAGTACTTC.

The chain employs TRBV29-1 and TRBJ2-1; the D gene is possibly TRBD2 (5 bases). Per the germline V gene, CDR1 is SQVTM and CDR2 is ANQGSEA. The CDR3 spans 12 residues. V was clipped by 4 bases and J by 6 bases, with 10 bases between them. CDR3 sequence (DNA): TGCAGCGTTGTTTTCGGGGTCAATGAGCAGTTCTTC. It translates to CSVVFGVNEQFF.

This clone appeared a single time. The rearrangement uses TRBV7-2 and TRBJ1-2; the match to TRBD1 covers 8 bases. Trimming removed 3 bases from V and 6 bases from J; junction bases left unmatched: 9. The length of the CDR3 is 15 residues. Germline V CDR1 and CDR2: SGHTA, FQGNSA. Here the CDR3 reads CASSFGQGIADGYTF. CDR3 coding DNA: TGTGCCAGCAGCTTCGGACAGGGAATAGCGGATGGCTACACCTTC.

V is TRBV12-3 or TRBV12-4 and J is TRBJ1-3; 7 bases are a match to TRBD1. V shed 6 bases and J 9 bases; nucleotides not matched to a gene: 5. This CDR3 has 12 amino acids. The chain's CDR3 is CASRQGKGTIYF. The CDR3 DNA follows: TGTGCCAGCAGACAGGGGAAGGGCACCATATATTTT.

The chain links TRBV7-9 to TRBJ2-5; possibly TRBD1 for D (6 bases). The CDR3 sequence is 14 residues long. Germline V gene sequence: CDR1 SEHNR, CDR2 FQNEAQ (reference sequence). V lost 1 base to trimming and J lost 1 base, with 7 bases between them. The CDR3 bases are TGTGCCAGCAGCTTAGGACAGGCCCAAGAGACCCAGTACTTC. Amino acids: CASSLGQAQETQYF.

The rearrangement joins TRBV6-4 to TRBJ2-7; weak D call: TRBD2 (7 bases). The V end lost 3 bases, the J end lost 2 bases, and 14 bases lay between the germline ends. Per the germline V gene, CDR1 is MRHNA and CDR2 is SNTAGT. The CDR3 spans 15 residues. The CDR3 sequence: CASSEGRGPTYEQYF. The DNA for the CDR3 is TGTGCCAGCAGTGAGGGGCGGGGGCCGACCTACGAGCAGTACTTC.

This chain joins TRBV21-1 and TRBJ2-7; TRBD2 is taken as the D call from the table, unchecked against the DNA. TRBV21-1 is deemed a pseudogene. The CDR3 contains 18 residues. As DNA, the CDR3 is TGTGCCAGCAGCACAAGGGTGACTAGCGGGGACTCCACCTACGAGCAGTACTTC. Translated: CASSTRVTSGDSTYEQYF.

The rearrangement uses TRBV7-8 and TRBJ2-5, with TRBD2 matching 8 bases. From germline, CDR1 is SGHVS and CDR2 FQNEAQ. The CDR3 totals 16 residues. Germline trimming cut 4 bases from V and 5 bases from J; bases unmatched to any gene: 12. The CDR3, as DNA: TGTGCCAGCAGCTCCTCCTGGGTCCAGCGGGGGGAGACCCAGTACTTC. Its protein is CASSSSWVQRGETQYF.

CDR3 residues: CASSFLDPPLAGTDTQYF. The CDR3 nucleotides are TGTGCCAGCAGCTTTTTAGACCCCCCGCTAGCGGGGACAGATACGCAGTATTTT. This sequence joins TRBV13 and TRBJ2-3, with 9 bases matching TRBD2. This CDR3 comprises 18 residues. CDR1 and CDR2 from the germline V gene are PRHDT and FYEKMQ (reference sequence). The ends lost 3 bases at V and 3 bases at J; junction bases unmatched: 13.

V is TRBV19 and J is TRBJ2-7; a possible D gene is TRBD1 (5 bases). V shed 5 bases and J shed 2 bases, with 10 bases lying between them. CDR1 and CDR2 from the germline V gene are LNHDA and SQIVND (reference sequence). There are 13 residues in the CDR3. This chain's CDR3 is CASSLGATYEQYF. Here the CDR3 DNA reads TGTGCCAGTAGTCTAGGGGCGACCTACGAGCAGTACTTC.

The chain employs TRBV15 and TRBJ2-1; D unresolved. The CDR3 has 13 amino acids. Looked up from germline, CDR1 is LNHNV and CDR2 is YYDKDF (reference sequence). The V end was cut by 1 base, the J end by 4 bases, with 5 bases between. The CDR3 nucleotides are TGTGCCACCAGCAGAGGTAGTTACAATGAGCAGTTCTTC. Protein sequence: CATSRGSYNEQFF.

This clone occurred once. One junction end does not reproduce the germline sequence, and a read error may be involved. The chain carries TRBV7-9 and TRBJ2-1, with a tentative D call TRBD2 (6 bases). Germline assignment: CDR1 SEHNR and CDR2 FQNEAQ (reference sequence). This CDR3 contains 14 residues. In nucleotides, the CDR3 is TGTGCCAGCAGCGTAGCGGCCCGCTCCAATGAGCAGTTCTTC. Residues: CASSVAARSNEQFF.

The J gene is TRBJ2-5, the V gene TRBV6-5; D gene unclear. Germline assignment: CDR1 MNHEY and CDR2 SVGAGI. The CDR3 is 15 amino acids. V lost 0 bases and J 1 base, leaving 9 bases between the germline ends. The CDR3 is CASSYSRTVQETQYF. CDR3 sequence (DNA): TGTGCCAGCAGTTACTCGAGAACAGTCCAAGAGACCCAGTACTTC.

This chain links TRBV7-2 with TRBJ2-7; D is possibly TRBD2 (5 bases). With 4 bases removed from V and 3 bases from J, the gap between germline ends came to 16 bases. Germline lookup yields CDR1 SGHTA and CDR2 FQGNSA. The CDR3 has 15 residues. The CDR3: CASSSSAGGFYEQYF. The CDR3 DNA is TGTGCCAGCAGCTCATCCGCGGGTGGTTTCTACGAGCAGTACTTC.

The genes are TRBV29-1 and TRBJ2-6; the D is unclear. This CDR3 has 15 amino acids. Germline V gives CDR1 SQVTM, CDR2 ANQGSEA. The ends were cut back, 3 bases at V and 2 bases at J, with 11 bases in the middle. As DNA, the CDR3 is TGCAGCGTTGAGCGGTTAGACGCTGGGGCCAACGTCCTGACTTTC. It translates to CSVERLDAGANVLTF.

The chain is built from TRBV6-6 and TRBJ1-6; possible D gene TRBD1, 6 bases. Germline V gene sequence: CDR1 MNHNY, CDR2 SVGAGI (reference sequence). The V gene lost 6 bases and the J gene lost 7 bases, with 10 bases spanning the gap. The CDR3 is 13 residues long. The CDR3 loop reads CASRQGSNSPLHF. For the CDR3, the DNA is TGTGCCAGCAGACAGGGCAGCAATTCACCCCTCCACTTT.

The V call is TRBV11-3, the J call TRBJ1-1; no definite D call. The CDR3 sequence is 13 residues long. Germline V CDR1 and CDR2: SGHNT, YENEEA. V shed 5 bases and J shed 3 bases, with 10 bases lying between them. This CDR3 reads CASSLQLDTEAFF. The CDR3 DNA reads TGTGCCAGCAGCCTCCAACTGGACACTGAAGCTTTCTTT.

V is TRBV4-1 and J is TRBJ1-6; no definite D call. Germline V gene sequence: CDR1 MGHRA, CDR2 YSYEKL. The CDR3 is 15 residues long. V lost 1 base and J 4 bases, leaving 8 bases between the germline ends. This chain's CDR3 is CASSQAEDYNSPLHF. The CDR3, as DNA: TGCGCCAGCAGCCAAGCGGAGGATTATAATTCACCCCTCCACTTT.

The chain joins TRBV4-2 to TRBJ2-3; 9 positions agree with TRBD1. The CDR3 is 16 residues long. The junction had 8 bases not matched to a gene; V was cut back by 1 base and J by 6 bases. The germline V gene encodes CDR1 LGHNA and CDR2 YNFKEQ. The CDR3 DNA is TGTGCCAGCAGCCAAGGTGGGGACAGGGTGGTGGATACGCAGTATTTT. Amino acid sequence: CASSQGGDRVVDTQYF.